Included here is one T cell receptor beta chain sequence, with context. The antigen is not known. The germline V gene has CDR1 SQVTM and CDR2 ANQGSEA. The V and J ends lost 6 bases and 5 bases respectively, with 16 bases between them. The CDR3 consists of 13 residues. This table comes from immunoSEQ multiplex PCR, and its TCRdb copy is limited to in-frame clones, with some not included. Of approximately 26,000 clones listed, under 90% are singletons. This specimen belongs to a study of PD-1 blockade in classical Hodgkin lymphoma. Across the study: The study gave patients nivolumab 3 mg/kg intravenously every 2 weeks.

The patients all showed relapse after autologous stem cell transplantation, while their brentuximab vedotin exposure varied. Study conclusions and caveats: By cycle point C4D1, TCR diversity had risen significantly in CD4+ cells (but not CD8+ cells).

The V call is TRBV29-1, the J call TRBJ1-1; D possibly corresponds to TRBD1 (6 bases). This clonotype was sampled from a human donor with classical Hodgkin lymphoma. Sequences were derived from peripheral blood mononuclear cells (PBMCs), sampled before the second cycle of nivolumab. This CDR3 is CSVSQGGGTEAFF. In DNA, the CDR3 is TGCAGCGTCTCACAGGGAGGAGGGACTGAAGCTTTCTTT. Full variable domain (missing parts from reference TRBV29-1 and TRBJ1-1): SAVISQKPSRDICQRGTSLTIQCQVDSQVTMMFWYRQQPGQSLTLIATANQGSEATYESGFVIDKFPISRPNLTFSTLTVSNMSPEDSSIYLCSVSQGGGTEAFFGQGTRLTVV.